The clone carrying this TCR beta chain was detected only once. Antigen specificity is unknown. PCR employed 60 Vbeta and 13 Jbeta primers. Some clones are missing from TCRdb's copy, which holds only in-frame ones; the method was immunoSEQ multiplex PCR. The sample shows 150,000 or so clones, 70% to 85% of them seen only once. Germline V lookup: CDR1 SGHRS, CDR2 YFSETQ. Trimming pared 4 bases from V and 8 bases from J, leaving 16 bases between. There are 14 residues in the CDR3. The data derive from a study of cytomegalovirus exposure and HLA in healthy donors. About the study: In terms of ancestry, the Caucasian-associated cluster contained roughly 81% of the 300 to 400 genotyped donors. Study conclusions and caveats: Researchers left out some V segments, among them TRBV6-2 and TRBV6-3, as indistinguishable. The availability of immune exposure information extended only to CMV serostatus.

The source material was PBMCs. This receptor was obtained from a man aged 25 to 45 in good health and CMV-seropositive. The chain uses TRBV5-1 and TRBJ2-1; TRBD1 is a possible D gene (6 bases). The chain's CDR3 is CASSAPEQGYEQFF. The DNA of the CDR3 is TGCGCCAGCAGCGCGCCGGAACAGGGCTATGAGCAGTTCTTC.